This TCR beta chain was sequenced during a study of Graves' ophthalmopathy and Graves' hyperthyroidism. Amplifying from RNA transcripts, the study obtained TCR beta CDR3 regions. The library came from an HTBI-primed first-round RT-PCR and a second-round multiplex PCR. One entry per CDR3 protein results from TCRdb running MiXCR on the multiplex PCR reads. The repertoire includes 260,000 or so distinct CDR3 sequences, around 42% of them detected once, and more than 45% sits in the top ten. Broader study findings: In separating ophthalmopathy from stable hyperthyroidism, a 13-signature model achieved nearly 90% sensitivity and 70% to 83% specificity. Blood contained most expanded thyroid clonotypes exceeding 0.001 frequency.

CAS ≥3, NOSPECS ≥4, moderate-to-severe activity and duration under 3 months marked donors with ophthalmopathy. In the case of this clonotype: Its antigen is still unknown. This could be a read error, since a much larger clone is one nucleotide away.

Germline V gene data show CDR1 as WSHSY and CDR2 as SAAADI. The CDR3 contains 14 residues. Trimming took 11 bases from V and 6 from J, leaving 20 bases between them. Sequenced sample: peripheral blood. The gene calls are TRBV10-2 and TRBJ1-5; D not resolved. The receptor was isolated from an adult man with Graves' ophthalmopathy. In DNA, the CDR3 is TGCGCCCGCCCCGACGGCCAGGTGGGTCAGCCCCAGCATTTT. Translation: CARPDGQVGQPQHF.